This TCR beta chain was recovered during a study of T cell responses to AZD1222 COVID-19 vaccine. About the study: Analysis merged second doses at about 4 or about 12 weeks.

Profiling relied on immunoSEQ multiplex PCR, and the TCRdb table lists in-frame clones only, not all of them. Of some 140,000 clones detected, about 88% appear once; the ten largest clones hold 18%. On this clone itself: No antigen is known for it.

Between the trimmed V and J ends, which lost 4 bases and 3 bases, there was a span of 8 bases. The CDR3 contains 13 residues. Study-level points and caveats: Recipients of two AZD1222 doses showed rising Spike-specific TCR breadth and depth. Baseline serology detected seropositivity in only five or six AZD1222 recipients. Dominant at 160-218 and 743-854, vaccine-associated CD4 TCRs also spanned spike.

The source of this sequence is an adult in good health. J is TRBJ2-3 and V is TRBV12-3 or TRBV12-4; D not certain. This sample comprised peripheral blood, obtained on day 0 of AZD1222 vaccination. The DNA for the CDR3 is TGTGCCAGCAGTTCAGACGGGACAGATACGCAGTATTTT. Protein: CASSSDGTDTQYF.